This T cell receptor beta chain derives from a study of T cell responses to AZD1222 COVID-19 vaccine. Notes on the study in general: Spike was spanned by vaccine-associated CD4 TCRs, which were dominant at 160-218 and 743-854. Variant regions that are unmutated are reportedly the target of nearly half of spike-specific TCRs.

Data came from immunoSEQ multiplex PCR; TCRdb stores just in-frame clones and leaves some out. The table includes 90,000 to 120,000 clones, about 89% detected once. Points on this clone: Its antigen remains unknown.

The germline V gene encodes CDR1 LGHDT and CDR2 YNNKEL (reference sequence). The CDR3 has 15 residues. Trimming took off 3 bases at V and 1 base at J, with 12 bases between the two ends. Second-dose groups at about 4 or about 12 weeks were pooled. Sequenced material: peripheral blood, taken 28 days after the second AZD1222 dose. The TCR was taken from an adult who received the AZD1222 COVID-19 vaccine. V gene TRBV3-1 (or the pseudogene TRBV3-2) combines with J gene TRBJ1-2; perhaps TRBD1 as D (6 bases). The CDR3 sequence is CASSQAGALNYGYTF. In DNA form, the CDR3 reads TGTGCCAGCAGCCAGGCAGGGGCCCTTAACTATGGCTACACCTTC.